The clone carrying this T cell receptor beta chain appeared a single time. Its antigen is not identified. This PCR relied on a set of 60 Vbeta primers and 13 Jbeta primers. Method: immunoSEQ multiplex PCR; TCRdb's copy keeps in-frame clones and lacks some. Of some 180,000 clones in the sample, 73% were seen once. This record comes from a study of cytomegalovirus exposure and HLA in healthy donors. Study-wide results and caveats: An analysis done earlier found most TCR beta V segments productive about 87% or about 30% of the time.

With 8 bases clipped from V and 5 bases from J, the junction kept 9 bases outside the gene matches. The CDR3 is 15 residues long. The germline CDR1 and CDR2 sequences are MNHNY and SVGAGI (reference sequence). The receptor was isolated from a young woman in good health and CMV-seropositive. The specimen was PBMCs. The rearrangement joins TRBV6-6 to TRBJ2-2; 9 bases line up with TRBD1. This CDR3 reads CASLGTGRRTGELFF. CDR3 DNA sequence: TGTGCCAGCCTCGGGACAGGGCGACGGACCGGGGAGCTGTTTTTT.